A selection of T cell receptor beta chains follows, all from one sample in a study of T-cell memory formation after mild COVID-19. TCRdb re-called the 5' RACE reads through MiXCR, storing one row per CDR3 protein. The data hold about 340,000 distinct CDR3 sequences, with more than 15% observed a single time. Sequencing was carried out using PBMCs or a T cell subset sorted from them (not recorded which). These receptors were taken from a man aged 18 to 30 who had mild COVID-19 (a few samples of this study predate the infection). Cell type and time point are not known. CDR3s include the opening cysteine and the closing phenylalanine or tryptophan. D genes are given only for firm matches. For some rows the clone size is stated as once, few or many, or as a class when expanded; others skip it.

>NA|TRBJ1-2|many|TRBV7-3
TGTGCCAGCAGCTTGGACTACAGTGATGGCTACACCTTC
CASSLDYSDGYTF
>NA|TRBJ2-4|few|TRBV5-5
TGTGCCAGCAGCTTGGTAGTGGTGGGAGGAAACATTCAGTACTTC
CASSLVVVGGNIQYF
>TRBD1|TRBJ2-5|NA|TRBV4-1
TGCGCCAGCAGCCAAAAACAGGGGATACAAGAGACCCAGTACTTC
CASSQKQGIQETQYF
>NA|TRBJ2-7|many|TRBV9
TGTGCCAGCAGCGCCCGGGACTCGTTGACCTACGAGCAGTACTTC
CASSARDSLTYEQYF
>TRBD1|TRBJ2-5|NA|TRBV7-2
TGTGCCAGCAGCCCACAGGGGTCCCAAGAGACCCAGTACTTC
CASSPQGSQETQYF
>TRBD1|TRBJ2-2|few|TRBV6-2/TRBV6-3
TGTGCCAGCAGTGCGAGGGGACAGGGGCTCACCGGGGAGCTGTTTTTT
CASSARGQGLTGELFF
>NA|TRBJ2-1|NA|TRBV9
TGTGCCAGCAGCGTAACCCCCGGACTGTCCAATGAGCAGTTCTTC
CASSVTPGLSNEQFF
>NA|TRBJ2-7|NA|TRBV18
TGTGCCAGCTCGCGGGGCCAGGGAAGCTACTACGAGCAGTACTTC
CASSRGQGSYYEQYF
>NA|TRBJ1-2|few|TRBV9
TGTGCCAGCACAGGGGCGCAAACAGGAAGGAACTATGGCTACACCTTC
CASTGAQTGRNYGYTF
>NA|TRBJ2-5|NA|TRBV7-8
TGTGCCAGCAGCTTAGACCAGGGCCAAGAGACCCAGTACTTC
CASSLDQGQETQYF
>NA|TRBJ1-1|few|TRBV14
TGTGCCAGCAGCCCCGAAACACGGACGGACCCTGAAGCTTTCTTT
CASSPETRTDPEAFF
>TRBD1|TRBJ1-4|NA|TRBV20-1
TGCAGTGCTAGAGATCAATGGCAGGGGGCTAAGGAAAAACTGTTTTTT
CSARDQWQGAKEKLFF
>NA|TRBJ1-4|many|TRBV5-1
TGCGCCAGCAGCGCCGTCGGACAGAATGAAAAACTGTTTTTT
CASSAVGQNEKLFF
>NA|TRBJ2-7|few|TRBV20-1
TGCAGTGCAGCCACAGGGAGCGAGCAGTACTTC
CSAATGSEQYF
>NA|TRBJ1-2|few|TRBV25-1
TGTGCCAGCAGTGATTACGGACGTGGCTACACCTTC
CASSDYGRGYTF
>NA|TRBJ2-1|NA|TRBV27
TGTGCCAGCAGCCTTCCTTCGGGGGCTCTCCCCGGGAATGAGCAGTTCTTC
CASSLPSGALPGNEQFF
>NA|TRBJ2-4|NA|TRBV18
TGTGCCAGCTCACAGGGTGAGGAAAACATTCAGTACTTC
CASSQGEENIQYF
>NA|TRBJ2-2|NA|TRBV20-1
TGCAGTGCCCTTCTTCCCCCGGGGCGGACCGGGGAGCTGTTTTTT
CSALLPPGRTGELFF
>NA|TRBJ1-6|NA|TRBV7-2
TGTGCCAGCAGTTTCGGCCCCCCGGGACTGTTAGGGTCACCCCTCCACTTT
CASSFGPPGLLGSPLHF
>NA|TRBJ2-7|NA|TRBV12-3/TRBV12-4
TGTGCCAGCAGTTTAACCGGACCCGAGCAGTACTTC
CASSLTGPEQYF
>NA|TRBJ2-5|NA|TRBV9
TGTGCCAGCAGCGAAGGGGCGGCGGTGGAGACCCAGTACTTC
CASSEGAAVETQYF
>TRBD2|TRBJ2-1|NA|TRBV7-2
TGTGCCAGCAGCTTTAGCGGGGGGTCGAGCTATGAGCAGTTCTTC
CASSFSGGSSYEQFF
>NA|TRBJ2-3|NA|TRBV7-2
TGTGCCAGCAGCTTACTTGATCGGGGCCATGGTACGCAGTATTTT
CASSLLDRGHGTQYF
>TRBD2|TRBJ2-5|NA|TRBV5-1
TGCGCCAGCAGCCGAGGGACTAGCGGCCAAGAGACCCAGTACTTC
CASSRGTSGQETQYF
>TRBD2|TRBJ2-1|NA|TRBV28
TGTGCCAGCAGATCCGGGGGGGGCTCCTACAATGAGCAGTTCTTC
CASRSGGGSYNEQFF
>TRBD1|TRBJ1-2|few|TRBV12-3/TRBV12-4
TGTGCCAGCAGTTTAGCGCTCGCAGGGGGGGGCTATGGCTACACCTTC
CASSLALAGGGYGYTF
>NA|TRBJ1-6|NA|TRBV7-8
TGTGCCAGCAGCCCGAAGGGGGGGGATTCACCCCTCCACTTT
CASSPKGGDSPLHF
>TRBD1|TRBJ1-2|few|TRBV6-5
TGTGCCAGCAGTTACGGGGGACAGGGTCTTACCTATGGCTACACCTTC
CASSYGGQGLTYGYTF
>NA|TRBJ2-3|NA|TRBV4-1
TGCGCCAGCGAGGGCGGGAGCACAGATACGCAGTATTTT
CASEGGSTDTQYF
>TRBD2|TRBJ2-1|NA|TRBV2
TGTGCCAGCAGCAAACTAGCGGGGGGAGGCAATGAGCAGTTCTTC
CASSKLAGGGNEQFF
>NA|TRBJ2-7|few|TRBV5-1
TGCGCCAGCAGCACCGGACCGGCGGGTTACGAGCAGTACTTC
CASSTGPAGYEQYF